The rows below give T cell receptor beta chains drawn from one sample of a study of control samples from healthy donors and cancer patients. Libraries were prepared by immunoSEQ multiplex PCR; TCRdb keeps only in-frame clonotypes and omits some of them. The sample includes 35,000 to 45,000 clones, 75% to 95% of them seen just once. Sequences were obtained from PBMCs. Every receptor here comes from a woman between 35 and 50 years old with head and neck cancer. Each CDR3 is given with its conserved first and last residue. The D gene is left open where the match is weak. Size is omitted from some rows. Given values are once, few, many or a class for expanded clones.

V gene,D gene,clone size,J gene,CDR3 protein,CDR3 DNA
TRBV27,TRBD1,.,TRBJ1-6,CASSLSRTGGHSPLHF,TGTGCCAGCAGTTTATCCCGGACAGGGGGCCATTCACCCCTCCACTTT
TRBV3-1/TRBV3-2,.,.,TRBJ1-2,CASSILRASPYGYTF,TGTGCCAGCAGCATTTTACGGGCCTCGCCCTATGGCTACACCTTC
TRBV3-1/TRBV3-2,.,once,TRBJ1-1,CASSQDRGRMNTEAFF,TGTGCCAGCAGCCAAGATCGAGGTCGGATGAACACTGAAGCTTTCTTT
TRBV29-1,TRBD1,.,TRBJ1-2,CSVDPTGSNYGYTF,TGCAGCGTCGACCCGACAGGGAGCAACTATGGCTACACCTTC
TRBV6-5,.,.,TRBJ1-3,CASTPQISGNTIYF,TGTGCCAGCACCCCCCAGATCTCTGGAAACACCATATATTTT
TRBV5-1,TRBD1,.,TRBJ1-1,CASSSHRDRGKISQGGTEAFF,TGCGCCAGCAGCTCACACCGGGACAGGGGCAAGATTAGTCAAGGGGGCACTGAAGCTTTCTTT
TRBV4-1,.,.,TRBJ1-5,CASSPPGRAPQHF,TGCGCCAGCAGCCCCCCAGGGAGGGCGCCCCAGCATTTT
TRBV2,.,.,TRBJ1-5,CASSVEGRRSNQPQHF,TGTGCCAGCAGTGTAGAGGGGAGAAGGAGCAATCAGCCCCAGCATTTT
TRBV7-3,TRBD2,.,TRBJ2-1,CASSLRGGLGTPRNEQFF,TGTGCCAGCAGCTTAAGGGGAGGGTTGGGTACCCCTCGGAATGAGCAGTTCTTC
TRBV5-6,TRBD1,.,TRBJ1-3,CASSWTGNTGNTIYF,TGTGCCAGCAGCTGGACAGGGAACACAGGAAACACCATATATTTT
TRBV5-6,TRBD1,few,TRBJ1-1,CASSLYGSGGNTEAFF,TGTGCCAGCAGCTTATATGGGTCAGGGGGGAACACTGAAGCTTTCTTT
TRBV4-1,.,.,TRBJ1-2,CASSPFTGSNYGYTF,TGCGCCAGCAGCCCGTTCACAGGGTCCAACTATGGCTACACCTTC
TRBV30,.,.,TRBJ1-1,CAWGGGGVFSEAFF,TGTGCCTGGGGGGGTGGGGGTGTCTTCTCTGAAGCTTTCTTT
TRBV5-1,.,.,TRBJ2-1,CASSLAISYNEQFF,TGCGCCAGCAGCTTGGCGATCTCCTACAATGAGCAGTTCTTC
TRBV6-4,.,.,TRBJ1-2,CASSPEGYVDGYTF,TGTGCCAGCAGCCCCGAAGGGTATGTGGATGGCTACACCTTC
TRBV7-3,.,.,TRBJ1-1,CASSLSGLNTEAFF,TGTGCCAGCAGCTTATCTGGGCTGAACACTGAAGCTTTCTTT
TRBV28,TRBD1,.,TRBJ1-5,CASSLDRDMASQPQHF,TGTGCCAGCAGTTTAGACAGGGACATGGCTAGTCAGCCCCAGCATTTT
TRBV11-1,.,.,TRBJ1-3,CASSLAVSGNTIYF,TGTGCCAGCAGCTTGGCCGTCTCTGGAAACACCATATATTTT
TRBV5-4,.,.,TRBJ2-1,CASSPLQGSYNEQFF,TGTGCCAGCAGCCCTCTTCAGGGAAGTTACAATGAGCAGTTCTTC
TRBV3-1/TRBV3-2,.,.,TRBJ1-1,CASSQERGAGNTEAFF,TGTGCCAGCAGCCAAGAACGAGGGGCCGGGAACACTGAAGCTTTCTTT
TRBV5-1,.,.,TRBJ2-5,CASSLSGGRETQYF,TGCGCCAGCAGCTTAAGCGGAGGGCGGGAGACCCAGTACTTC
TRBV4-2,TRBD2,.,TRBJ2-5,CASSQVRAGGTETQYF,TGTGCCAGCAGCCAAGTTCGAGCGGGAGGTACCGAGACCCAGTACTTC
TRBV19,TRBD2,.,TRBJ2-4,CASSPGLAGAYLAKNIQYF,TGTGCCAGTAGCCCAGGACTAGCGGGGGCCTACCTAGCCAAAAACATTCAGTACTTC
TRBV6-6,.,.,TRBJ2-2,CASSMGGIGELFF,TGTGCCAGCAGTATGGGAGGAATAGGGGAGCTGTTTTTT
TRBV5-6,.,.,TRBJ1-4,CASSLVRSEKLFF,TGTGCCAGCAGCTTGGTTAGATCGGAAAAACTGTTTTTT
TRBV5-4,.,once,TRBJ1-3,CASSFSLVNSGNTIYF,TGTGCCAGCAGTTTCTCCCTGGTAAACTCTGGAAACACCATATATTTT
TRBV4-1,.,.,TRBJ1-2,CASSQDSYYGYTF,TGCGCCAGCAGCCAAGATTCGTACTATGGCTACACCTTC
TRBV5-1,.,.,TRBJ2-1,CASSIIGGEQFF,TGCGCCAGCAGCATCATAGGAGGTGAGCAGTTCTTC
TRBV28,.,.,TRBJ1-2,CASSLRKMYGYTF,TGTGCCAGCAGTTTACGGAAAATGTATGGCTACACCTTC
TRBV5-1,TRBD1,.,TRBJ1-2,CASSSDRGHGYTF,TGCGCCAGCAGCAGCGACAGGGGGCATGGCTACACCTTC
TRBV29-1,TRBD1,.,TRBJ2-1,CSVAGGVYNEQFF,TGCAGCGTTGCAGGGGGTGTCTACAATGAGCAGTTCTTC
TRBV11-3,TRBD2,.,TRBJ2-2,CASSLDPGLAVSGELFF,TGTGCCAGCAGCTTAGACCCGGGACTAGCGGTTTCGGGGGAGCTGTTTTTT
TRBV19,.,.,TRBJ2-5,CASRVTGTRETQYF,TGTGCCAGTAGAGTAACAGGGACCCGAGAGACCCAGTACTTC
TRBV7-9,.,.,TRBJ2-2,CASSLRRNTGELFF,TGTGCCAGCAGCCTTCGGAGGAACACCGGGGAGCTGTTTTTT
TRBV7-9,TRBD1,.,TRBJ1-1,CASSLGQSNTEAFF,TGTGCCAGCAGCTTGGGACAGTCGAACACTGAAGCTTTCTTT
TRBV18,.,.,TRBJ2-3,CASSPRQDITDTQYF,TGTGCCAGCTCACCACGGCAGGATATCACAGATACGCAGTATTTT
TRBV10-3,TRBD1,.,TRBJ2-7,CAISDPGQGSYEQYF,TGTGCCATCAGTGATCCGGGACAGGGTTCCTACGAGCAGTACTTC
TRBV4-1,.,.,TRBJ1-5,CASSQKPRVAHQPQHF,TGCGCCAGCAGTCAAAAGCCCAGGGTGGCCCATCAGCCCCAGCATTTT
TRBV5-8,TRBD2,.,TRBJ2-3,CASSSDLAGAGDTQYF,TGTGCCAGCAGCTCAGACCTAGCGGGAGCCGGAGATACGCAGTATTTT
TRBV7-3,.,.,TRBJ2-7,CASSHKGSYEQYF,TGTGCCAGCAGCCACAAGGGGAGCTACGAGCAGTACTTC
TRBV20-1,.,.,TRBJ2-3,CSAPPTDTQYF,TGCAGTGCTCCCCCTACGGATACGCAGTATTTT
TRBV11-2,.,.,TRBJ1-2,CASSLDGRGSYGYTF,TGTGCCAGCAGCTTAGACGGCAGGGGCTCCTATGGCTACACCTTC
TRBV25-1,TRBD2,.,TRBJ2-3,CASSPGLPTDTQYF,TGTGCCAGCAGCCCGGGACTACCCACAGATACGCAGTATTTT
TRBV5-1,TRBD1,.,TRBJ1-1,CASWGQPGTEAFF,TGCGCCAGTTGGGGACAGCCCGGGACTGAAGCTTTCTTT
TRBV6-1,.,.,TRBJ1-3,CASSEQGLSGNTIYF,TGTGCCAGCAGTGAACAGGGTCTCTCTGGAAACACCATATATTTT
TRBV4-2,.,.,TRBJ1-1,CASSQVRAGGDAGAFF,TGTGCCAGCAGCCAAGTTCGAGCCGGGGGCGACGCCGGGGCTTTCTTT
TRBV28,.,few,TRBJ1-5,CASTTTEGPQHF,TGTGCCAGCACTACCACAGAGGGGCCCCAGCATTTT
TRBV20-1,.,.,TRBJ2-1,CSASSSHYNEQFF,TGCAGTGCTAGTTCCAGCCACTACAATGAGCAGTTCTTC
TRBV6-5,.,.,TRBJ1-2,CASSLRETNYGYTF,TGTGCCAGCAGTTTACGAGAAACTAACTATGGCTACACCTTC
TRBV28,.,.,TRBJ2-7,CASSPSSTGGDEQYF,TGTGCCAGCAGTCCCTCCTCCACGGGGGGCGACGAGCAGTACTTC
TRBV5-6,TRBD2,.,TRBJ2-7,CASSRMGLAGGNHEQYF,TGTGCCAGCAGCCGCATGGGTCTAGCGGGGGGAAACCACGAGCAGTACTTC